The next 5 T cell receptor beta chains were all read from a single sample in a study of control samples from healthy donors and cancer patients. The method was immunoSEQ multiplex PCR; TCRdb's version includes in-frame clones alone and lacks a portion of them. The table shows about 80,000 clones, with around 80% occurring only once. Source material: PBMCs. These TCRs come from a man between 60 and 75 years old with head and neck cancer.

V and J are TRBV7-9 and TRBJ2-1; 15 positions match TRBD2. The length of the CDR3 is 16 residues. CDR1 is SEHNR, CDR2 FQNEAQ, per germline (reference sequence). V trimming: 5 bases; J trimming: 9 bases; junction bases outside the gene matches: 8. The CDR3 DNA sequence: TGTGCCAGCAGCCCGCCGGGACTAGCGGGAGGCGGTGAGCAGTTCTTC. Its protein is CASSPPGLAGGGEQFF.

This clone was detected only a few times. The chain couples TRBV6-4 to TRBJ2-1, with 8 positions matching TRBD2. The V gene's germline CDR1 is MRHNA and CDR2 SNTAGT. This CDR3 comprises 15 residues. J was trimmed by 8 bases and V by 5 bases; bases with no gene match: 11. The CDR3 DNA sequence: TGTGCCAGCAGTCCTGCGACTAGCGAGGCCGATGAGCAGTTCTTC. Translation gives CASSPATSEADEQFF.

The CDR3 sequence: CASSEPGREKLFF. The CDR3 DNA reads TGTGCCAGCTCAGAACCGGGAAGGGAAAAACTGTTTTTT. This chain uses TRBV18 with TRBJ1-4; D call uncertain. Germline CDR1 KGHSH, CDR2 LQKENI. The CDR3 loop spans 13 amino acids. The V end was cut by 5 bases, the J end by 8 bases, with 12 bases between.

The V gene is TRBV30, the J gene TRBJ1-5; no clear D. Germline V gene sequence: CDR1 GTSNPN, CDR2 SVGIG (reference sequence). Trimming removed 0 bases at V and 6 bases at J, with 15 bases between. This CDR3 is built from 15 residues. The CDR3 spells CAWSVKSVVGQPQHF. In DNA, the CDR3 is TGTGCCTGGAGTGTAAAGTCAGTGGTGGGTCAGCCCCAGCATTTT.

CDR3 amino acids: CASSVAVDGRGGGEQYF. The CDR3 DNA reads TGTGCCAGCAGCGTAGCTGTGGACGGACGGGGAGGGGGCGAGCAGTACTTC. V gene TRBV9 combines with J gene TRBJ2-7, with D possibly TRBD2 on 7 matching bases. The CDR3 spans 17 residues. Trimming cost V 0 bases and J 6 bases, with 22 bases left between them. Germline assignment: CDR1 SGDLS and CDR2 YYNGEE.